What follows is one T cell receptor beta chain and its context. What it binds is unknown. Germline loops: CDR1 MDHEN, CDR2 SYDVKM. The J segment lost 4 bases and the V segment lost 6 bases, leaving 9 bases of the junction unmatched. CDR3 length: 15 residues. After constant-region reverse-primer amplification, full-length variable regions underwent semi-nested PCR with Nested Universal Primer A. TCRdb re-analysed the 5' RACE reads in MiXCR, keeping a single row per CDR3 protein. The repertoire includes nearly 55,000 distinct CDR3 sequences, 15% to 20% of them detected once, and about 2.2% sits in the top ten. General study findings and limits: Tumor-infiltrating Treg TCR alpha and beta sequences overlapped most with tumor naive CD4+ T cells, then blood naive.

Purified naive CD4+ T cells were depleted of CD25+ Tregs. This sequence originates from a female donor with breast cancer. The V call is TRBV28, the J call TRBJ1-5; 7 bases are shared with TRBD1. The material sequenced was naive CD4+ T cells sorted from blood. Subset defined: naive CD4+ T cells, CD4+CD45RA+CD25-. This chain's CDR3 is CASRPPGGRNQPQHF. CDR3 bases: TGTGCCAGCAGACCTCCAGGGGGAAGGAATCAGCCCCAGCATTTT.